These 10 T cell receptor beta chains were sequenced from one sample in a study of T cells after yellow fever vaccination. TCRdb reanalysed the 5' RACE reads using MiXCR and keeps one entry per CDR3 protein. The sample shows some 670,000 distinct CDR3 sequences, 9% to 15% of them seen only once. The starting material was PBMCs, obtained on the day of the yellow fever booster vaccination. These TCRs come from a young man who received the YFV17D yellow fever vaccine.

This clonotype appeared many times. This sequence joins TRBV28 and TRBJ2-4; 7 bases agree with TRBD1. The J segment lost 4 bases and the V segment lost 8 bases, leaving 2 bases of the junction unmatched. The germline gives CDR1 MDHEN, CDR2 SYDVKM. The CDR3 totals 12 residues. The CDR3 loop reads CASRDRKNIQYF. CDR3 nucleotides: TGTGCCAGCCGGGACAGAAAAAACATTCAGTACTTC. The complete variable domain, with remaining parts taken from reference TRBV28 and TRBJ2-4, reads DVKVTQSSRYLVKRTGEKVFLECVQDMDHENMFWYRQDPGLGLRLIYFSYDVKMKEKGDIPEGYSVSREKKERFSLILESASTNQTSMYLCASRDRKNIQYFGAGTRLSVL.

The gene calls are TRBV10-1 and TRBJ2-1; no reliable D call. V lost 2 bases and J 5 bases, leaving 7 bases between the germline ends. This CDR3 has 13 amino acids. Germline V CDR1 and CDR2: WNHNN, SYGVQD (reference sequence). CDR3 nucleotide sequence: TGCGCCAGCAGTGAGGGCGGAAACAATGAGCAGTTCTTC. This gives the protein CASSEGGNNEQFF.

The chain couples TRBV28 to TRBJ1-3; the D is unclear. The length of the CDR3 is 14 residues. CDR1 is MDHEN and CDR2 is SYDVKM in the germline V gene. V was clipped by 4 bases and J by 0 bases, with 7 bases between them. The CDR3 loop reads CASSSDHSGNTIYF. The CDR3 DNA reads TGTGCCAGCAGTTCGGACCACTCTGGAAACACCATATATTTT. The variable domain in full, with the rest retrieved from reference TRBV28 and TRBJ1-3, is DVKVTQSSRYLVKRTGEKVFLECVQDMDHENMFWYRQDPGLGLRLIYFSYDVKMKEKGDIPEGYSVSREKKERFSLILESASTNQTSMYLCASSSDHSGNTIYFGEGSWLTVV.

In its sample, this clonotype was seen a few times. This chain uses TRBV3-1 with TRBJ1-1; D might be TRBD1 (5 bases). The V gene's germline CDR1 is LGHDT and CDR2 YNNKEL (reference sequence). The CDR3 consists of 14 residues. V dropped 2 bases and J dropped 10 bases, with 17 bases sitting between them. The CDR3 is CASSQSGMGVLAFF. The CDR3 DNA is TGTGCCAGCAGCCAATCGGGTATGGGGGTTTTAGCTTTCTTT. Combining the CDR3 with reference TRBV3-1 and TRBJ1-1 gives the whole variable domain DTAVSQTPKYLVTQMGNDKSIKCEQNLGHDTMYWYKQDSKKFLKIMFSYNNKELIINETVPNRFSPKSPDKAHLNLHINSLELGDSAVYFCASSQSGMGVLAFFGQGTRLTVV.

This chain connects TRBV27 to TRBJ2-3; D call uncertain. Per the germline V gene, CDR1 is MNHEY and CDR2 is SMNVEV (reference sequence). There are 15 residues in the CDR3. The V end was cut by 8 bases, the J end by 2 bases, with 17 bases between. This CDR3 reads CASQPRPPNTDTQYF. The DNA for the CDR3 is TGTGCCAGCCAACCTAGGCCACCAAACACAGATACGCAGTATTTT.

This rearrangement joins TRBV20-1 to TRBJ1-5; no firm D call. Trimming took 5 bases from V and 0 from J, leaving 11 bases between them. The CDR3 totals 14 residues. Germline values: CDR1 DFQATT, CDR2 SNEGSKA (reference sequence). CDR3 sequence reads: CSALAGISNQPQHF. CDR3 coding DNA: TGCAGTGCTCTGGCGGGGATTAGCAATCAGCCCCAGCATTTT.

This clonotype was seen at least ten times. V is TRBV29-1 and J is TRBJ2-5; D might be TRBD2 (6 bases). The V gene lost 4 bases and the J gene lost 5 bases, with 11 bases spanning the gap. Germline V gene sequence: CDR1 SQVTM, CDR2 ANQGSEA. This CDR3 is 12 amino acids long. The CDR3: CSVGDWGETQYF. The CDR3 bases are TGCAGCGTTGGGGACTGGGGGGAGACCCAGTACTTC.

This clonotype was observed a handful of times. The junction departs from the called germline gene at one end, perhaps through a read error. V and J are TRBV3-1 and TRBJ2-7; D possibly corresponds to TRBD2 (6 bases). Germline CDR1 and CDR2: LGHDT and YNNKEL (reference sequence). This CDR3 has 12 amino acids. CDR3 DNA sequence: TGTGCCAGCAGCCAGATATCCAGGACTATCCACTTC. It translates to CASSQISRTIHF.

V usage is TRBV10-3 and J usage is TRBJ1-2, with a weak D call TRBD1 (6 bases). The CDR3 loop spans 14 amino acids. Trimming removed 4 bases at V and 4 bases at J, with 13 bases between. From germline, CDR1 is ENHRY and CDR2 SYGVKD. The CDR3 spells CAISVGGFGYGYTF. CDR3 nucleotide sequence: TGTGCCATCAGTGTTGGGGGCTTTGGCTATGGCTACACCTTC.

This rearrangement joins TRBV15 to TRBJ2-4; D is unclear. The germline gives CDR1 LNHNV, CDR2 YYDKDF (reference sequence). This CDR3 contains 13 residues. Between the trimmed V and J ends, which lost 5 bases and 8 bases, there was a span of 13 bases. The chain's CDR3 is CATSSLQADIQYF. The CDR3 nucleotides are TGTGCCACCAGCTCACTGCAGGCAGACATTCAGTACTTC.